Given below is one TCR beta chain in context. Per the authors' pipeline: Researchers report that nucleated cell counts were estimated from reference gene primer amplification. Some clones are missing from TCRdb's copy, which holds only in-frame ones; the method was immunoSEQ multiplex PCR. V, J and clone size were drawn from that table, and D and trimming were deduced from the DNA. The repertoire has about 180,000 clones, around 88% of them found once; the top ten carry 3.5% to 5%. The entry originates in a study of blood T cell repertoires in COVID-19. Study context: Samples came from the United States, Italy and Spain, spanning acute and convalescent COVID-19. The analysed material was cDNA or gDNA that came from T cells, B-cell-depleted T cells, or PBMCs.

Trimming left V 9 bases short and J 2 bases short, with 10 bases between. The CDR3 runs 13 residues. Germline-derived CDR1 and CDR2 are KGHDR and SFDVKD. V gene TRBV24-1 combines with J gene TRBJ2-1, with D possibly TRBD2 on 5 matching bases. This TCR derives from a woman aged 25 to 39 with acute or convalescent COVID-19. Sample: peripheral blood. The CDR3 nucleotides are TGTGCCACCGCAGCGGCTACCTACAATGAGCAGTTCTTC. It translates to CATAAATYNEQFF.